This T cell receptor (beta chain) is from a study of blood T cell repertoires in COVID-19. For the study at large: Both acute and convalescent COVID-19 samples were obtained from the United States, Italy and Spain. The cDNA or gDNA used as material had been derived from T cells, B-cell-depleted T cells, or PBMCs.

After removal of 4 bases from V and 3 bases from J, the junction contained 3 bases not matched to a gene. The V gene's germline CDR1 is WNHNN and CDR2 SYGVQD (reference sequence). There are 13 residues in the CDR3. TCRdb's table, derived via immunoSEQ multiplex PCR, lists solely in-frame clones and lacks some. The sample lists a few hundred thousand clones, more than 65% occurring once. Participants' reported clinical history set cohort assignment. V and J are TRBV10-1 and TRBJ2-7, with 7 bases fitting TRBD1. The sequence derives from a man in his fifties who had recovered from COVID-19. Sequenced material: PBMCs or T cells enriched from blood (not recorded which). The CDR3 DNA reads as TGCGCCAGCAGTGGACAGGGATACTACGAGCAGTACTTC. It is translated as CASSGQGYYEQYF.